Below are 13 T cell receptor beta chains sequenced from a single sample in a study of blood T cell repertoires in COVID-19. The table came from immunoSEQ multiplex PCR; TCRdb's copy has only in-frame clones and leaves some out. The data hold 56,000 or so clones, with 89% observed a single time. Sequencing used peripheral blood. These receptors were taken from an older woman with COVID-19, enrolled during active disease.

The chain couples TRBV11-2 to TRBJ2-1; 11 bases line up with TRBD1. Germline CDR1 and CDR2: SGHAT and FQNNGV. The CDR3 is made up of 17 amino acids. Unmatched junction bases numbered 8, after V lost 0 bases and J lost 7 bases. CDR3: CASSLDIGTGGKNEQFF. The CDR3 nucleotides are TGTGCCAGCAGCTTAGATATAGGGACAGGGGGTAAGAATGAGCAGTTCTTC.

The chain recombines TRBV27 with TRBJ2-5; D is possibly TRBD2 (6 bases). The germline V gene has CDR1 MNHEY and CDR2 SMNVEV (reference sequence). This CDR3 contains 15 residues. The V end lost 4 bases, the J end lost 0 bases, and 12 bases lay between the germline ends. The CDR3, as DNA: TGTGCCAGCAGTTCACCGGGAGATAACCAAGAGACCCAGTACTTC. Its protein is CASSSPGDNQETQYF.

This clone was seen only once. This rearrangement joins TRBV24-1 to TRBJ2-7; D is undetermined. CDR1 and CDR2 from the germline V gene are KGHDR and SFDVKD. Trimming shortened V by 0 bases and J by 1 base, and 15 bases separated the two germline ends. The CDR3 is made up of 17 amino acids. CDR3 amino acids: CATSDLLCVWASYEQYF. The CDR3 DNA reads TGTGCCACCAGTGATTTGTTATGTGTCTGGGCTTCCTACGAGCAGTACTTC.

The chain carries TRBV7-9 and TRBJ1-2, with 10 positions matching TRBD1. The CDR3 is made up of 12 amino acids. The germline V gene has CDR1 SEHNR and CDR2 FQNEAQ (reference sequence). The V segment lost 1 base and the J segment 13 bases; nucleotides outside the gene matches: 3. This CDR3 is CASSLGGQGGTF. The DNA of the CDR3 is TGTGCCAGCAGCTTAGGTGGACAGGGGGGCACCTTC.

The gene calls are TRBV28 and TRBJ1-1; D perhaps matches TRBD1 (6 bases). V dropped 9 bases and J dropped 1 base, with 18 bases sitting between them. There are 15 residues in the CDR3. CDR1 is MDHEN, CDR2 SYDVKM, per germline. The CDR3 sequence is CASKVNLGQNTEAFF. The CDR3, as DNA: TGTGCCAGTAAAGTTAACCTGGGACAGAACACTGAAGCTTTCTTT.

On this clone itself: A junction boundary mismatches the germline segment, possibly from a read error. The chain links TRBV29-1 to TRBJ1-4; unclear D gene. The CDR3 has 12 residues. Germline V gene data show CDR1 as SQVTM and CDR2 as ANQGSEA. The CDR3: CSVEKTRERREF. The CDR3 DNA follows: TGCAGCGTTGAAAAAACGAGGGAACGGAGGGAATTT. The variable domain in full, completed from reference TRBV29-1 and TRBJ1-4, reads SAVISQKPSRDICQRGTSLTIQCQVDSQVTMMFWYRQQPGQSLTLIATANQGSEATYESGFVIDKFPISRPNLTFSTLTVSNMSPEDSSIYLCSVEKTRERREFGSGTQLSVL.

The chain is built from TRBV7-6 and TRBJ1-5; TRBD1 might be the D (5 bases). CDR1 SGHVS and CDR2 FNYEAQ come from the germline V gene. Trimming removed 5 bases from V and 1 base from J, with 24 bases in between. The CDR3 loop spans 19 amino acids. CDR3 residues: CASSLLPAAGIGSNQPQHF. The CDR3 DNA is TGTGCCAGCAGCCTCCTCCCAGCTGCAGGGATAGGCAGCAATCAGCCCCAGCATTTT.

This clone has a single count. This chain links TRBV6-2 or TRBV6-3 with TRBJ2-5; 9 bases match TRBD1. Per germline, CDR1 MNHEY and CDR2 SVGEGT. This CDR3 is 15 amino acids long. The ends lost 2 bases at V and 5 bases at J; junction bases unmatched: 6. The CDR3 sequence is CASSYAGQGRETQYF. DNA of the CDR3: TGTGCCAGCAGTTACGCTGGACAGGGGAGGGAGACCCAGTACTTC.

This CDR3 reads CASSNSFGTEAFF. In nucleotides, the CDR3 is TGTGCCAGCAGCAACTCATTCGGCACTGAAGCTTTCTTT. The rearrangement joins TRBV9 to TRBJ1-1; D call uncertain. Trimming cost V 4 bases and J 4 bases, with 11 bases left between them. This CDR3 has 13 residues. Looked up from germline, CDR1 is SGDLS and CDR2 is YYNGEE.

The chain employs TRBV9 and TRBJ1-1; possible D gene TRBD1, 6 bases. The germline gives CDR1 SGDLS, CDR2 YYNGEE. The CDR3 length is 15 residues. V lost 4 bases and J 6 bases, leaving 19 bases between the germline ends. The CDR3 sequence is CASSPWDIKAAEAFF. The CDR3 DNA reads as TGTGCCAGCAGCCCATGGGACATAAAGGCCGCTGAAGCTTTCTTT.

V usage is TRBV28 and J usage is TRBJ2-7; perhaps TRBD2 as D (7 bases). This CDR3 comprises 16 residues. Germline V gene sequence: CDR1 MDHEN, CDR2 SYDVKM. Trimming left V 7 bases short and J 5 bases short, with 24 bases between. The CDR3 sequence: CASTLAGAGVEDEQYF. In DNA form, the CDR3 reads TGTGCCAGCACTCTTGCGGGGGCCGGTGTGGAGGACGAGCAGTACTTC.

The chain carries TRBV4-1 and TRBJ2-2; D is ambiguous. Per the germline V gene, CDR1 is MGHRA and CDR2 is YSYEKL. Trimming took 1 base from V and 1 from J, leaving 4 bases between them. The CDR3 is made up of 14 amino acids. CDR3 protein: CASSQGLNTGELFF. As DNA, the CDR3 is TGCGCCAGCAGCCAAGGTCTGAACACCGGGGAGCTGTTTTTT.

The chain is built from TRBV7-2 and TRBJ2-1, with TRBD2 matching 7 bases. The germline gives CDR1 SGHTA, CDR2 FQGNSA. The CDR3 extends over 15 amino acids. Trimming at V came to 1 base and at J to 5 bases, leaving 5 bases not matched to a gene. The CDR3 bases are TGTGCCAGCAGCTTAGGGTGGACTAGGAACAATGAGCAGTTCTTC. It yields the protein CASSLGWTRNNEQFF.